This T cell receptor (beta chain) emerged from a study of CD8+ T cells in alopecia areata. The overall study: For the treated group, dosing was oral tofacitinib at 5 to 10 mg twice daily. Tofacitinib ran 6 to 18 months, followed by 6 months off drug.

As part of sample collection, lesional scalp punch biopsies and peripheral blood were taken from alopecia areata patients. Following extraction, RNA underwent reverse transcription to cDNA, which served as the sequencing template. TCRdb's copy holds only in-frame clones and misses some; the assay was immunoSEQ multiplex PCR. The sample carries about 130,000 clones, 49% recorded once. V gave up 4 bases and J gave up 12 bases; unmatched junction bases: 9. This CDR3 region has 13 residues. Germline CDR1 reads SGHNT; CDR2 reads YYREEE (reference sequence). The chain is built from TRBV5-4 and TRBJ2-1; TRBD2 aligns across 8 bases. Specimen: CD8+ T cells sorted from blood, collected at week 0. The clonotype originates from a human donor with alopecia areata. Here the CDR3 reads CASSPVSGEGQFF. CDR3 nucleotides: TGTGCCAGCAGCCCTGTTAGCGGGGAAGGGCAGTTCTTC.